A selection of T cell receptor beta chains follows, all from one sample in a study of T cells in Graves' hyperthyroidism and ophthalmopathy. MiXCR was run by TCRdb on the multiplex PCR reads, yielding one entry per CDR3 protein. Altogether about 530,000 distinct CDR3 sequences are present, about 15% being singletons, with the ten largest covering about 16%. The sample was blood. The receptors stem from a woman aged 18-29 years with Graves' ophthalmopathy. The CDR3 runs from the conserved cysteine through the conserved F or W. A D gene is named only where the DNA matches it firmly. Expanded clones are given a class, and other clones once, few, many or no size at all.

abundance: many; v_gene: TRBV27; j_gene: TRBJ1-2; d_gene: TRBD1; CDR3aa: CASRQGGNGYTF; CDR3nt: TGTGCCAGCAGACAGGGGGGGAATGGCTACACCTTC
abundance: NA; v_gene: TRBV3-1; j_gene: TRBJ2-1; d_gene: TRBD2; CDR3aa: CACSQTSGGINEQFF; CDR3nt: TGTGCCTGCAGCCAGACTAGCGGGGGAATCAATGAGCAGTTCTTC
abundance: few; v_gene: TRBV7-2; j_gene: TRBJ2-5; d_gene: NA; CDR3aa: CASSEVSAAGETQYF; CDR3nt: TGTGCCAGCAGTGAAGTCAGCGCGGCGGGGGAGACCCAGTACTTC
abundance: NA; v_gene: TRBV4-2; j_gene: TRBJ2-4; d_gene: TRBD1; CDR3aa: CASSQDLEGARYIQYF; CDR3nt: TGTGCCAGCAGCCAAGATCTTGAGGGGGCGAGGTACATTCAGTACTTC
abundance: many; v_gene: TRBV11-2; j_gene: TRBJ2-7; d_gene: TRBD2; CDR3aa: CASSSSAGVAYEQYF; CDR3nt: TGTGCCAGCAGCTCATCTGCGGGAGTTGCCTACGAGCAGTACTTC
abundance: NA; v_gene: TRBV28; j_gene: TRBJ2-5; d_gene: TRBD1; CDR3aa: CASSFRGYRQETQYF; CDR3nt: TGTGCCAGCAGTTTCAGGGGGTATCGGCAAGAGACCCAGTACTTC
abundance: many; v_gene: TRBV12-3/TRBV12-4; j_gene: TRBJ1-1; d_gene: NA; CDR3aa: CASNHRGVNTEAFF; CDR3nt: TGTGCCAGCAACCACAGAGGGGTTAACACTGAAGCTTTCTTT
abundance: NA; v_gene: TRBV4-1; j_gene: TRBJ1-2; d_gene: NA; CDR3aa: CASSQSLVAGKNYGYTF; CDR3nt: TGCGCCAGCAGCCAAAGTCTCGTGGCGGGGAAAAACTATGGCTACACCTTC
abundance: NA; v_gene: TRBV24-1; j_gene: TRBJ2-3; d_gene: NA; CDR3aa: CATSEGGTTTDTQYF; CDR3nt: TGTGCCACCAGTGAAGGGGGAACAACGACAGATACGCAGTATTTT
abundance: many; v_gene: TRBV7-9; j_gene: TRBJ1-2; d_gene: TRBD1; CDR3aa: CASSEVTGELNYGYTF; CDR3nt: TGTGCCAGCAGCGAGGTTACAGGGGAATTGAACTATGGCTACACCTTC
abundance: many; v_gene: TRBV15; j_gene: TRBJ2-7; d_gene: NA; CDR3aa: CATSRDYVEQYF; CDR3nt: TGTGCCACCAGCAGAGATTATGTCGAGCAGTACTTC
abundance: NA; v_gene: TRBV5-1; j_gene: TRBJ1-1; d_gene: NA; CDR3aa: CASSWAVSGDTEAFF; CDR3nt: TGCGCCAGCAGCTGGGCTGTGAGTGGGGACACTGAAGCTTTCTTT
abundance: NA; v_gene: TRBV6-2/TRBV6-3; j_gene: TRBJ1-2; d_gene: NA; CDR3aa: CASSYSNGAGTNYGYTF; CDR3nt: TGTGCCAGCAGTTACTCGAATGGGGCAGGGACTAACTATGGCTACACCTTC
abundance: NA; v_gene: TRBV10-3; j_gene: TRBJ1-1; d_gene: NA; CDR3aa: CAISESATEAFF; CDR3nt: TGTGCCATCAGTGAGTCGGCAACTGAAGCTTTCTTT
abundance: many; v_gene: TRBV9; j_gene: TRBJ2-7; d_gene: TRBD1; CDR3aa: CASSTGQGVPYEQYF; CDR3nt: TGTGCCAGCAGCACGGGACAGGGTGTTCCCTACGAGCAGTACTTC
abundance: many; v_gene: TRBV3-1; j_gene: TRBJ1-1; d_gene: NA; CDR3aa: CASSQEGTMNTEAFF; CDR3nt: TGTGCCAGCAGCCAAGAAGGAACCATGAACACTGAAGCTTTCTTT
abundance: many; v_gene: TRBV6-1; j_gene: TRBJ1-2; d_gene: NA; CDR3aa: CASSEDGLYGYTF; CDR3nt: TGTGCCAGCAGCGAGGACGGACTCTATGGCTACACCTTC
abundance: NA; v_gene: TRBV7-3; j_gene: TRBJ1-3; d_gene: NA; CDR3aa: CASSLDRFHSGNTIYF; CDR3nt: TGTGCCAGCAGCTTGGACCGATTTCACTCTGGAAACACCATATATTTT
abundance: many; v_gene: TRBV28; j_gene: TRBJ2-7; d_gene: TRBD1; CDR3aa: CASGDRGYEQYF; CDR3nt: TGTGCCTCGGGGGACAGGGGCTACGAGCAGTACTTC
abundance: many; v_gene: TRBV30; j_gene: TRBJ2-5; d_gene: TRBD1; CDR3aa: CAWVGTGVGTQYF; CDR3nt: TGTGCCTGGGTGGGGACAGGGGTTGGGACCCAGTACTTC